The 32 T cell receptor beta chains below were found in one sample sequenced in a study of blood T cell repertoires in COVID-19. The protocol was immunoSEQ multiplex PCR, while the TCRdb copy is restricted to in-frame clones and leaves out a portion. In the table there are some 120,000 clones, more than 60% of which are singletons. The sample was peripheral blood. The source is a woman between 65 and 79 years old with acute or convalescent COVID-19.

The chain joins TRBV5-4 to TRBJ1-4; 7 bases are a match to TRBD1. The CDR3 is 14 amino acids. The V gene's germline CDR1 is SGHNT and CDR2 YYREEE (reference sequence). The ends lost 3 bases at V and 2 bases at J; junction bases unmatched: 1. The CDR3 nucleotides read TGTGCCAGCAGCTCGGGACAGACTAATGAAAAACTGTTTTTT. This sequence encodes CASSSGQTNEKLFF.

The J gene is TRBJ2-5, the V gene TRBV3-1 (or the pseudogene TRBV3-2), with D possibly being TRBD2 (5 bases). The CDR3 covers 12 residues. Germline lookup yields CDR1 LGHDT and CDR2 YNNKEL (reference sequence). V was clipped by 8 bases and J by 5 bases, with 12 bases between them. DNA of the CDR3: TGTGCCAGCGTGGGAGTAAGGGAGACCCAGTACTTC. Translating it yields CASVGVRETQYF.

The chain is built from TRBV4-2 and TRBJ2-3, with 8 bases fitting TRBD2. The germline CDR1 and CDR2 sequences are LGHNA and YNFKEQ. V lost 0 bases to trimming and J lost 2 bases; unmatched junction nucleotides: 4. The CDR3 is made up of 16 amino acids. This CDR3 is CASSQEVLAVTDTQYF. For the CDR3, the DNA is TGTGCCAGCAGCCAAGAAGTACTAGCGGTCACAGATACGCAGTATTTT.

This clone was detected only a few times. The chain carries TRBV6-1 and TRBJ2-7; tentatively, D is TRBD1 (5 bases). CDR1 is MNHNS and CDR2 is SASEGT in the germline V gene. V lost 0 bases, J lost 0 bases, and 12 bases lay in between. This CDR3 comprises 16 residues. CDR3 amino acids: CASSEASRGSSYEQYF. CDR3 nucleotides: TGTGCCAGCAGTGAAGCGTCTAGGGGCAGCTCCTACGAGCAGTACTTC.

A remark on this clone: In the same sample, other DNA sequences code for this CDR3. V is TRBV7-9 and J is TRBJ1-1, with D hard to call. With 5 bases removed from V and 0 bases from J, the gap between germline ends came to 7 bases. Germline values: CDR1 SEHNR, CDR2 FQNEAQ (reference sequence). CDR3 length: 13 amino acids. This CDR3 reads CASSLTLNTEAFF. CDR3 in DNA: TGTGCCAGCAGCCTGACATTGAACACTGAAGCTTTCTTT.

The chain couples TRBV6-2 or TRBV6-3 to TRBJ1-1; D not resolved. V was pared by 5 bases and J by 7 bases, with 14 bases between. The CDR3 loop spans 13 amino acids. Germline CDR1 is MNHEY and CDR2 is SVGEGT. The CDR3 sequence is CASSRVHGGEAFF. The CDR3 DNA is TGTGCCAGCAGTCGCGTACACGGAGGTGAAGCTTTCTTT.

The rearrangement uses TRBV6-1 and TRBJ2-7, with D maybe TRBD2 (5 bases). V lost 3 bases and J lost 1, with 16 bases in between. From germline, CDR1 is MNHNS and CDR2 SASEGT. The CDR3 length is 16 residues. For the CDR3, the DNA is TGTGCCAGCAGTGAGGGCAGCGGTGCGGGTTCCTACGAGCAGTACTTC. It specifies CASSEGSGAGSYEQYF.

This clone has more than one count but fewer than ten. This rearrangement joins TRBV7-6 to TRBJ2-1, with 11 bases lining up with TRBD2. This CDR3 contains 15 residues. Per the germline V gene, CDR1 is SGHVS and CDR2 is FNYEAQ. With V trimmed by 4 bases and J by 4 bases, 3 bases remained unmatched. The CDR3 is CASSSWTSGYNEQFF. As DNA, the CDR3 is TGTGCCAGCAGCTCATGGACTAGCGGGTACAATGAGCAGTTCTTC.

The chain uses TRBV6-5 and TRBJ1-3; 7 nucleotides match TRBD1. Germline assignment: CDR1 MNHEY and CDR2 SVGAGI. Trimming cost V 5 bases and J 0 bases; bases outside gene matches: 1. The CDR3 contains 14 residues. The CDR3 coding sequence is TGTGCCAGCAGTCGGGACAGCTCTGGAAACACCATATATTTT. Translated: CASSRDSSGNTIYF.

The CDR3 protein is CAWSYSGQPQHF. In DNA form, the CDR3 reads TGTGCCTGGAGCTACAGTGGCCAGCCCCAGCATTTT. V and J are TRBV30 and TRBJ1-5; D remains unclear. V lost 3 bases and J 7 bases, leaving 10 bases between the germline ends. The CDR3 spans 12 residues. Germline values: CDR1 GTSNPN, CDR2 SVGIG (reference sequence).

This clone was observed once. V and J are TRBV6-6 and TRBJ1-5, with 8 bases that match TRBD1. Germline loops: CDR1 MNHNY, CDR2 SVGAGI (reference sequence). The trim removed 3 bases at V and 6 bases at J, leaving 4 bases unmatched. The CDR3 totals 14 residues. The CDR3, as DNA: TGTGCCAGCAGTTATGAGCAGGGGGCTCAGCCCCAGCATTTT. Protein sequence: CASSYEQGAQPQHF.

This chain links TRBV4-1 with TRBJ2-6, with D perhaps TRBD2 (5 bases). Trimming removed 4 bases at V and 0 bases at J, with 13 bases between. Per germline, CDR1 MGHRA and CDR2 YSYEKL. The CDR3 length is 17 residues. The CDR3 spells CASSRQERASGANVLTF. As DNA, the CDR3 is TGCGCCAGCAGCCGCCAGGAGAGGGCCTCTGGGGCCAACGTCCTGACTTTC.

This clone was observed a few times. The chain recombines TRBV10-2 with TRBJ1-5; 10 nucleotides agree with TRBD1. J was trimmed by 2 bases and V by 10 bases; bases with no gene match: 5. In germline, CDR1 is WSHSY, CDR2 SAAADI. The CDR3 is 14 residues long. This chain's CDR3 is CATDGTGGNQPQHF. The CDR3 coding sequence is TGCGCCACCGACGGGACAGGGGGCAATCAGCCCCAGCATTTT.

V is TRBV19 and J is TRBJ1-5; tentatively, D is TRBD1 (6 bases). Trimming cost V 7 bases and J 2 bases, with 18 bases left between them. This CDR3 region has 16 residues. CDR1 and CDR2 (germline): LNHDA, SQIVND (reference sequence). CDR3 nucleotide sequence: TGTGCCAGTACCTTGGGGGGGCCGCCCGGCAATCAGCCCCAGCATTTT. It yields the protein CASTLGGPPGNQPQHF. Drawing the rest from reference TRBV19 and TRBJ1-5, the complete variable domain is DGGITQSPKYLFRKEGQNVTLSCEQNLNHDAMYWYRQDPGQGLRLIYYSQIVNDFQKGDIAEGYSVSREKKESFPLTVTSAQKNPTAFYLCASTLGGPPGNQPQHFGDGTRLSIL.

J is TRBJ2-5 and V is TRBV28; D is perhaps TRBD2 (6 bases). The V gene lost 8 bases and the J gene lost 9 bases, with 19 bases spanning the gap. Germline-derived CDR1 and CDR2 are MDHEN and SYDVKM. The CDR3 loop spans 13 amino acids. CDR3 sequence reads: CASGGTPTRAQYF. The CDR3 DNA sequence: TGTGCCAGCGGCGGGACTCCCACGAGAGCCCAGTACTTC.

The chain links TRBV5-6 to TRBJ2-7; 10 positions agree with TRBD1. The germline gives CDR1 SGHDT, CDR2 YYEEEE. V shed 0 bases and J 6 bases; nucleotides not matched to a gene: 3. The CDR3 is made up of 14 amino acids. CDR3 sequence: CASSLAGTGAEQYF. The CDR3 bases are TGTGCCAGCAGCTTGGCGGGGACAGGGGCCGAGCAGTACTTC.

A note on this clone: Other DNA sequences in this specimen translate into the identical CDR3. The J gene is TRBJ2-7, the V gene TRBV3-1 (or the pseudogene TRBV3-2); 8 bases align to TRBD2. Per the germline V gene, CDR1 is LGHDT and CDR2 is YNNKEL (reference sequence). V lost 3 bases to trimming and J lost 6 bases; unmatched junction nucleotides: 10. The CDR3 totals 15 residues. CDR3 residues: CASSHERELVGEQYF. CDR3 sequence (DNA): TGTGCCAGCAGCCATGAGCGGGAGCTCGTCGGCGAGCAGTACTTC.

The J gene is TRBJ1-2, the V gene TRBV11-2, with D possibly TRBD1 on 5 matching bases. V lost 5 bases and J lost 5, with 18 bases in between. Germline CDR1 reads SGHAT; CDR2 reads FQNNGV. The CDR3 has 15 amino acids. CDR3 sequence reads: CASSPPGTRGYGYTF. CDR3 DNA: TGTGCCAGCAGCCCCCCCGGGACCCGGGGGTATGGCTACACCTTC.

The CDR3 reads CASSARPLRLAGGDTGELFF. The CDR3 DNA sequence: TGTGCCAGCAGCGCAAGACCGCTTAGACTAGCGGGAGGGGACACCGGGGAGCTGTTTTTT. The V call is TRBV9, the J call TRBJ2-2; 14 positions agree with TRBD2. Trimming cost V 3 bases and J 3 bases; bases outside gene matches: 13. The CDR3 has 20 amino acids. Per germline, CDR1 SGDLS and CDR2 YYNGEE.

This clone has just one count. CDR3 DNA: TGTGCCAGCAGCCTACGGACAGGGAGGTCGGCAGATACGCAGTATTTT. Its protein product is CASSLRTGRSADTQYF. The chain carries TRBV11-2 and TRBJ2-3; 8 bases map to TRBD1. V shed 5 bases and J 4 bases; nucleotides not matched to a gene: 11. Germline CDR1 and CDR2: SGHAT and FQNNGV. The CDR3 contains 16 residues. Supplemented by reference TRBV11-2 and TRBJ2-3, the full variable domain reads EAGVAQSPRYKIIEKRQSVAFWCNPISGHATLYWYQQILGQGPKLLIQFQNNGVVDDSQLPKDRFSAERLKGVDSTLKIQPAKLEDSAVYLCASSLRTGRSADTQYFGPGTRLTVL.

The chain recombines TRBV19 with TRBJ1-5; 9 bases are a match to TRBD1. The length of the CDR3 is 15 residues. Germline CDR1 is LNHDA and CDR2 is SQIVND (reference sequence). The V gene end was trimmed by 5 bases and the J gene end by 4 bases; junction bases not matched to a gene: 6. DNA of the CDR3: TGTGCCAGTAGTGAACAGGGGGCGCGGAATCAGCCCCAGCATTTT. Translating gives CASSEQGARNQPQHF.

The genes are TRBV6-1 and TRBJ1-2; possible D gene TRBD1, 6 bases. This CDR3 contains 14 residues. CDR1 is MNHNS, CDR2 SASEGT, per germline. Trimming shortened V by 2 bases and J by 4 bases, and 11 bases separated the two germline ends. The CDR3 loop is CASSEMTGIYGYTF. CDR3 nucleotides: TGTGCCAGCAGTGAAATGACAGGCATCTATGGCTACACCTTC.

This clone was detected only a few times. The chain recombines TRBV5-4 with TRBJ2-5; D perhaps matches TRBD2 (5 bases). Per germline, CDR1 SGHNT and CDR2 YYREEE (reference sequence). Between the trimmed V and J ends, which lost 4 bases and 2 bases, there was a span of 12 bases. The length of the CDR3 is 14 residues. In DNA, the CDR3 is TGTGCCAGCAGCCGTAGTAGAGGGCAAGAGACCCAGTACTTC. Its protein product is CASSRSRGQETQYF.

The gene calls are TRBV9 and TRBJ2-1; 8 positions match TRBD1. V shed 3 bases, J shed 4 bases, and the junction held 9 bases outside the gene matches. The CDR3 totals 16 residues. Germline assignment: CDR1 SGDLS and CDR2 YYNGEE. The CDR3 protein is CASSASGGVFYNEQFF. The CDR3 DNA is TGTGCCAGCAGCGCCTCAGGGGGCGTCTTTTACAATGAGCAGTTCTTC.

In its sample, this clone was seen once. The genes are TRBV6-1 and TRBJ1-1; 9 bases line up with TRBD1. This CDR3 is 16 amino acids long. Per the germline V gene, CDR1 is MNHNS and CDR2 is SASEGT. Trimming took 2 bases from V and 1 from J; bases not matched to a gene: 5. CDR3 loop: CASSESDRGRNTEAFF. The CDR3 DNA is TGTGCCAGCAGTGAATCGGACAGGGGTAGGAACACTGAAGCTTTCTTT.

This CDR3 is CASSTTTGGETEAFF. Here the CDR3 DNA reads TGTGCCAGCAGTACCACGACAGGGGGAGAAACTGAAGCTTTCTTT. V and J are TRBV28 and TRBJ1-1, with TRBD1 matching 9 bases. CDR1 MDHEN and CDR2 SYDVKM come from the germline V gene. The CDR3 is made up of 15 amino acids. Germline trimming cut 5 bases from V and 5 bases from J; bases unmatched to any gene: 9.

The chain is built from TRBV19 and TRBJ1-1; TRBD1 aligns across 7 bases. Germline-derived CDR1 and CDR2 are LNHDA and SQIVND (reference sequence). J gave up 4 bases and V 2 bases, and 4 bases lay outside the gene matches. The CDR3 consists of 14 residues. DNA of the CDR3: TGTGCCAGTAGTATAAGACAGGGTCCCACTGAAGCTTTCTTT. Amino acids: CASSIRQGPTEAFF.

This clone turned up a few times. The V gene is TRBV21-1, the J gene TRBJ2-4; TRBD1, the D gene given by the table, was not confirmed from the DNA. TRBV21-1 represents a pseudogene. The CDR3 loop spans 16 amino acids. The CDR3 sequence is CASSREGQTAKNIQYF. The CDR3 DNA reads as TGTGCCAGCAGCCGTGAAGGACAGACAGCCAAAAACATTCAGTACTTC.

The chain uses TRBV1 and TRBJ2-1; TRBD2, as called in the table, went unchecked against the DNA. TRBV1 is a pseudogene. The CDR3 has 17 amino acids. DNA for the CDR3: TGCACCAGCAGCCCAATTGAACTAGCGGGAGGGAGAAATGAGCAGTTCTTC. This encodes CTSSPIELAGGRNEQFF.

This chain links TRBV7-2 with TRBJ2-7, with a possible D match to TRBD1 (6 bases). Trimming shortened V by 7 bases and J by 4 bases, and 17 bases separated the two germline ends. Germline values: CDR1 SGHTA, CDR2 FQGNSA. The CDR3 contains 14 residues. CDR3 loop: CASKLGDIAYEQYF. DNA for the CDR3: TGTGCCAGCAAGTTGGGGGACATAGCGTACGAGCAGTACTTC.

The chain uses TRBV6-2 or TRBV6-3 and TRBJ2-2; D unclear. The germline V gene encodes CDR1 MNHEY and CDR2 SVGEGT. Trimming pared 2 bases from V and 5 bases from J, leaving 12 bases between. The CDR3 loop spans 15 amino acids. The CDR3, as DNA: TGTGCCAGCAGTTACCTTTCTGGAGCTACCGGGGAGCTGTTTTTT. It encodes CASSYLSGATGELFF.

This clone was seen a handful of times. J is TRBJ1-4 and V is TRBV27; the D is unclear. The CDR3 has 14 amino acids. CDR1 is MNHEY, CDR2 SMNVEV, per germline (reference sequence). V lost 3 bases to trimming and J lost 4 bases, with 9 bases between them. The CDR3 sequence: CASSLNSYNEKLFF. The CDR3 bases are TGTGCCAGCAGTTTGAACAGTTATAATGAAAAACTGTTTTTT.